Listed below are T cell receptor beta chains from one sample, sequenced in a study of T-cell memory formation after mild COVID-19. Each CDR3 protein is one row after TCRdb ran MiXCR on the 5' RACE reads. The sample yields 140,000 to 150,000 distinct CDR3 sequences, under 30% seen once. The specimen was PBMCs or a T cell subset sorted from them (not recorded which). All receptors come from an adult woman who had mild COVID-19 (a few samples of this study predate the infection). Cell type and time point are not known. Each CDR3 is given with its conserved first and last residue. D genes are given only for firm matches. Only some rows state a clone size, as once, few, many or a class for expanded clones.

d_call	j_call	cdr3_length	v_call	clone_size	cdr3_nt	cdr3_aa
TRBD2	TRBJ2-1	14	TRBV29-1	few	TGCAGCGTTTTCCTAGCGGGGGGCGGCAATGAGCAGTTCTTC	CSVFLAGGGNEQFF
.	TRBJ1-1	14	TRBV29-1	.	TGCAGCGTTGAAGGGGGCAGCATGAACACTGAAGCTTTCTTT	CSVEGGSMNTEAFF
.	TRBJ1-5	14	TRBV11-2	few	TGTGCCAGCAGCTTAGGTCTGGTCGATCAGCCCCAGCATTTT	CASSLGLVDQPQHF
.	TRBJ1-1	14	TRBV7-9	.	TGTGCCAGCAGCGCCAGGGTCCTGAACACTGAAGCTTTCTTT	CASSARVLNTEAFF
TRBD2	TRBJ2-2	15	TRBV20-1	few	TGCAGTGCTAGGGAAAGCGGGGGGAACACCGGGGAGCTGTTTTTT	CSARESGGNTGELFF
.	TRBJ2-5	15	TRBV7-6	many	TGTGCCAGCAGCCCCGTAGGGGGGGCCGGCGAGACCCAGTACTTC	CASSPVGGAGETQYF
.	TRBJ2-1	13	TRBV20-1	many	TGCAGTGCTAGCCTAGCAGGTGTGGGTGAGCAGTTCTTC	CSASLAGVGEQFF
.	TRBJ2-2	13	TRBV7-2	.	TGTGCCAGCAGCTTAGCACTAGCCGGGGAGCTGTTTTTT	CASSLALAGELFF
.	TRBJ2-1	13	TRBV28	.	TGTGCGACCGGGGCCCCTCCGTCAGTCGAGCAGTTCTTC	CATGAPPSVEQFF
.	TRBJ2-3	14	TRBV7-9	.	TGTGCCAGCAGATCTAGCTCCCCCACAGATACGCAGTATTTT	CASRSSSPTDTQYF
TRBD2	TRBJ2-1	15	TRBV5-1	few	TGCGCCAGCAGCTTGGAACTAGCGGCCTACAATGAGCAGTTCTTC	CASSLELAAYNEQFF
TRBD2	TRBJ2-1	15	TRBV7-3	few	TGTGCCAGCAGCTTAAGCGGGGGTTGGATCGATGAGCAGTTCTTC	CASSLSGGWIDEQFF
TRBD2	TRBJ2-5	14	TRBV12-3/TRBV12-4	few	TGTGCCAGCAGACCCAGCGGGATGGGTGAGACCCAGTACTTC	CASRPSGMGETQYF
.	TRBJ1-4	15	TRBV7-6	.	TGTGCCAGCAGCCGCAAGGGAGGGAGCGGGGAAAAACTGTTTTTT	CASSRKGGSGEKLFF
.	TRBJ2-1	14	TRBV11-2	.	TGTGCCAGCAGCTTAGGCCGTAGCTGGAATGAGCAGTTCTTC	CASSLGRSWNEQFF
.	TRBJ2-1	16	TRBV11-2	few	TGTGCCAGCAGCTTAGCCAGGGGTAGTTCCTACAATGAGCAGTTCTTC	CASSLARGSSYNEQFF
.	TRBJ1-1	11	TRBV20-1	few	TGCAGTGGTGGGGCAGCCGCTGGGGCTTTCTTT	CSGGAAAGAFF